This entry lists 18 T cell receptor beta chains sequenced from one sample in a study of cytomegalovirus exposure and HLA in healthy donors. Primers included in the PCR were 60 Vbeta and 13 Jbeta primers. Generated by immunoSEQ multiplex PCR, the TCRdb table keeps only in-frame clones and is missing some. The sample carries fewer than 85,000 clones, about four fifths recorded once. The sequencing sample was made of PBMCs. The source of these receptors is a male donor in good health and CMV-seropositive.

Only one count was recorded for this clone. The V call is TRBV7-9, the J call TRBJ2-7, with TRBD2 identical over 7 bases. Per germline, CDR1 SEHNR and CDR2 FQNEAQ (reference sequence). This CDR3 is 13 amino acids long. The ends lost 8 bases at V and 2 bases at J; junction bases unmatched: 6. DNA of the CDR3: TGTGCCAGCGAGGGAGGGTTGGCCTACGAGCAGTACTTC. Amino acid sequence: CASEGGLAYEQYF.

The genes are TRBV6-5 and TRBJ2-1; 7 positions agree with TRBD2. Trimming took 0 bases from V and 8 from J; bases not matched to a gene: 7. This CDR3 has 15 residues. CDR1 is MNHEY and CDR2 is SVGAGI in the germline V gene. The CDR3 nucleotides read TGTGCCAGCAGTTACTCGGGGGGAGGGGTAGATGAGCAGTTCTTC. It encodes CASSYSGGGVDEQFF.

The chain couples TRBV2 to TRBJ2-6, with 7 bases aligning to TRBD1. Germline CDR1 and CDR2: SNHLY and FYNNEI. V shed 7 bases and J 6 bases; nucleotides not matched to a gene: 3. The CDR3 runs to 13 residues. The CDR3 DNA follows: TGTGCCAGCATTACAGGGGAGGCCAACGTCCTGACTTTC. This codes for CASITGEANVLTF.

The rearrangement joins TRBV4-1 to TRBJ1-5; perhaps TRBD1 as D (6 bases). The CDR3 runs 16 residues. Trimming removed 4 bases at V and 0 bases at J, with 13 bases between. The germline CDR1 and CDR2 sequences are MGHRA and YSYEKL. Here the CDR3 DNA reads TGCGCCAGCAGCCCCCTCCCGGGACATAGCAATCAGCCCCAGCATTTT. Its protein is CASSPLPGHSNQPQHF.

There are a few counts of this clone. The CDR3 sequence is CASSQDPRGPQYF. The CDR3, as DNA: TGCGCCAGCAGCCAAGATCCACGGGGTCCGCAGTATTTT. This chain connects TRBV4-1 to TRBJ2-3; perhaps TRBD2 as D (5 bases). Germline V gene data show CDR1 as MGHRA and CDR2 as YSYEKL. The V gene lost 0 bases and the J gene lost 10 bases, with 11 bases spanning the gap. The CDR3 is made up of 13 amino acids.

This chain connects TRBV27 to TRBJ2-5, with TRBD1 matching 9 bases. The better agreement between TRBJ2-7 and the DNA end casts doubt on the J call. CDR3 length: 13 residues. The germline V gene has CDR1 MNHEY and CDR2 SMNVEV (reference sequence). CDR3 loop: CASRTQGAYEQYF. For the CDR3, the DNA is TGTGCCAGCAGAACACAGGGGGCTTACGAGCAGTACTTC.

The V call is TRBV5-1, the J call TRBJ1-2, with 9 bases lining up with TRBD1. The V and J ends lost 0 bases and 5 bases, in that order; junction bases with no gene match: 11. The CDR3 length is 17 residues. The germline CDR1 and CDR2 sequences are SGHRS and YFSETQ. The CDR3 is CASSLAPGQGMGYGYTF. CDR3 coding DNA: TGCGCCAGCAGCTTGGCCCCGGGACAGGGTATGGGGTATGGCTACACCTTC.

This clone has only a few counts. The rearrangement links TRBV28 to TRBJ2-7; weak D call: TRBD1 (5 bases). This CDR3 comprises 12 residues. Trimming shortened V by 2 bases and J by 3 bases, and 5 bases separated the two germline ends. Germline CDR1 reads MDHEN; CDR2 reads SYDVKM. For the CDR3, the DNA is TGTGCCAGCAGTTTACAGGGCTACGAGCAGTACTTC. Amino acids: CASSLQGYEQYF.

The V and J genes are TRBV10-3 and TRBJ1-3; TRBD1 might be the D (5 bases). The CDR3 extends over 13 amino acids. Germline CDR1 reads ENHRY; CDR2 reads SYGVKD. The V gene lost 7 bases and the J gene lost 0 bases, with 7 bases spanning the gap. The CDR3 is CAITGNSGNTIYF. The CDR3 DNA sequence: TGTGCCATCACAGGGAACTCTGGAAACACCATATATTTT.

V gene TRBV18 combines with J gene TRBJ2-7; D might be TRBD1 (5 bases). Germline V gene data show CDR1 as KGHSH and CDR2 as LQKENI. V lost 0 bases, J lost 5 bases, and 11 bases lay in between. This CDR3 is built from 14 residues. The CDR3 sequence is CASSPPGRADEQYF. The CDR3 DNA reads as TGTGCCAGCTCACCACCCGGCAGGGCGGACGAGCAGTACTTC.

J is TRBJ2-7 and V is TRBV6-5, with 7 positions matching TRBD1. This CDR3 has 13 residues. Germline V CDR1 and CDR2: MNHEY, SVGAGI. V trimming: 6 bases; J trimming: 5 bases; junction bases outside the gene matches: 7. The CDR3 is CASRYRGLNEQYF. CDR3 nucleotide sequence: TGTGCCAGCAGGTACAGGGGTCTCAACGAGCAGTACTTC.

The chain combines TRBV5-4 with TRBJ1-1; no clear D. V was cut by 0 bases and J by 0 bases, with 12 bases left in between. The CDR3 has 16 amino acids. CDR1 and CDR2 (germline): SGHNT, YYREEE (reference sequence). The CDR3 protein is CASSLAAGNMNTEAFF. The DNA for the CDR3 is TGTGCCAGCAGCTTGGCGGCAGGAAACATGAACACTGAAGCTTTCTTT. Full variable domain (remainder filled in from reference TRBV5-4 and TRBJ1-1): ETGVTQSPTHLIKTRGQQVTLRCSSQSGHNTVSWYQQALGQGPQFIFQYYREEENGRGNFPPRFSGLQFPNYSSELNVNALELDDSALYLCASSLAAGNMNTEAFFGQGTRLTVV.

The rearrangement uses TRBV4-2 and TRBJ1-1; 9 nucleotides match TRBD1. V shed 4 bases and J 5 bases; nucleotides not matched to a gene: 11. CDR1 is LGHNA, CDR2 YNFKEQ, per germline. This CDR3 is 16 amino acids long. CDR3 sequence (DNA): TGTGCCAGCAGCCCCGGAAACAGGGGGCGTGGTACTGAAGCTTTCTTT. It translates to CASSPGNRGRGTEAFF.

V and J are TRBV5-1 and TRBJ2-7, with a tentative D call TRBD1 (6 bases). The CDR3 loop spans 13 amino acids. The germline V gene encodes CDR1 SGHRS and CDR2 YFSETQ. Deletions cut 3 bases from V and 0 bases from J, with 7 bases between. CDR3: CASSWDTSYEQYF. For the CDR3, the DNA is TGCGCCAGCAGCTGGGACACCTCCTACGAGCAGTACTTC.

The V call is TRBV4-1, the J call TRBJ1-3; D perhaps matches TRBD1 (6 bases). The CDR3 runs to 16 residues. Germline CDR1 MGHRA, CDR2 YSYEKL. Trimming took 1 base from V and 4 from J, leaving 14 bases between them. CDR3 sequence: CASSQAGQALGNTIYF. In nucleotides, the CDR3 is TGCGCCAGCAGCCAAGCGGGACAAGCACTCGGAAACACCATATATTTT.

In its sample, this clone was seen a few times. The chain has TRBV5-1 and TRBJ2-7, with TRBD1 matching over 9 bases. CDR3 length equals 14 residues. The germline V gene has CDR1 SGHRS and CDR2 YFSETQ. V was pared by 4 bases and J by 5 bases, with 7 bases of the junction left unmatched. The CDR3 nucleotides read TGCGCCAGCAGCGCTAGGGACAGGGTCCACGAGCAGTACTTC. Its protein product is CASSARDRVHEQYF.

This clone occurred once. V is TRBV7-9 and J is TRBJ2-5, with 12 bases that match TRBD1. TRBJ2-7 explains the end of the DNA better; the J call may be wrong. Germline V CDR1 and CDR2: SEHNR, FQNEAQ (reference sequence). CDR3 length: 16 amino acids. The CDR3 coding sequence is TGTGCCAGCAGCCCCGGGACAGGGGGCTTCACCTACGAGCAGTACTTC. Translated, it gives CASSPGTGGFTYEQYF.

A few counts support this clone. The chain employs TRBV6-5 and TRBJ2-2; 10 nucleotides match TRBD2. The CDR3 is 14 residues long. J gave up 3 bases and V 7 bases, and 2 bases lay outside the gene matches. Germline values: CDR1 MNHEY, CDR2 SVGAGI. The CDR3 sequence is CASTGLADTGELFF. In DNA, the CDR3 is TGTGCCAGCACCGGACTAGCGGACACCGGGGAGCTGTTTTTT.